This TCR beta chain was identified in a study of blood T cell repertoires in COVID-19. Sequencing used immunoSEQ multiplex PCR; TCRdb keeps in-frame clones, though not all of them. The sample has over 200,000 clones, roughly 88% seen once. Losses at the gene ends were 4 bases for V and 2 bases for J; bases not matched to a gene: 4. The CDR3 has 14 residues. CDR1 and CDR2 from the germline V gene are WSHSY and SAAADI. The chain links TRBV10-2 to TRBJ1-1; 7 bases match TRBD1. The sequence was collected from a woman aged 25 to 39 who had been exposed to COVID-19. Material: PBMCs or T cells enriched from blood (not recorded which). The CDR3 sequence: CASSGDRVNTEAFF. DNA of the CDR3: TGCGCCAGCAGTGGCGACAGGGTAAACACTGAAGCTTTCTTT.